A single sample gave rise to the 26 T cell receptor beta chains below, sequenced in a study of CD8 T cells in ankylosing spondylitis. Via MiXCR, TCRdb re-called the 5' RACE reads, giving one row per CDR3 protein. The sample lists around 120,000 distinct CDR3 sequences, 9.3% occurring once. Sequencing was done on a sample of blood, either unsorted or a sorted T cell fraction (not recorded which). Receptors were obtained from a male donor with ankylosing spondylitis or in good health (not recorded which).

At least ten counts were recorded for this clonotype. J is TRBJ2-2 and V is TRBV5-5; D remains ambiguous. Germline assignment: CDR1 SGHKS and CDR2 YYEKEE (reference sequence). The CDR3 contains 13 residues. V lost 3 bases, J lost 6 bases, and 9 bases lay in between. CDR3 protein: CASSSSWAGELFF. For the CDR3, the DNA is TGTGCCAGCAGCTCGAGCTGGGCCGGGGAGCTGTTTTTT.

This clonotype showed up many times. This chain links TRBV20-1 with TRBJ1-1, with D hard to call. V was trimmed by 3 bases and J by 3 bases, leaving 5 bases between them. Germline CDR1 and CDR2: DFQATT and SNEGSKA (reference sequence). CDR3 length equals 11 residues. CDR3 in amino acids: CSASGDTEAFF. CDR3 DNA: TGCAGTGCTAGTGGCGACACTGAAGCTTTCTTT.

The gene calls are TRBV7-2 and TRBJ2-7; the D is unclear. Germline loops: CDR1 SGHTA, CDR2 FQGNSA. V was trimmed by 1 base and J by 0 bases, leaving 7 bases between them. This CDR3 is 14 amino acids long. CDR3 protein: CASSLDAASYEQYF. CDR3 nucleotides: TGTGCCAGCAGCTTAGATGCGGCCTCCTACGAGCAGTACTTC.

The chain joins TRBV20-1 to TRBJ1-1; 7 bases agree with TRBD1. This CDR3 region has 14 residues. The germline CDR1 and CDR2 sequences are DFQATT and SNEGSKA (reference sequence). After removal of 1 base from V and 7 bases from J, the junction contained 9 bases not matched to a gene. The CDR3 sequence is CSARVRAGGNEAFF. The CDR3 DNA sequence: TGCAGTGCTAGAGTAAGGGCAGGGGGTAATGAAGCTTTCTTT.

At least ten counts were recorded for this clonotype. This sequence joins TRBV10-3 and TRBJ2-3, with 8 bases fitting TRBD2. The CDR3 contains 14 residues. Germline trimming cut 10 bases from V and 5 bases from J; bases unmatched to any gene: 11. Germline V lookup: CDR1 ENHRY, CDR2 SYGVKD. CDR3 nucleotide sequence: TGTGCCACCACAGAGGCGGGAGGTCGAGATACGCAGTATTTT. Its protein product is CATTEAGGRDTQYF.

This sequence joins TRBV29-1 and TRBJ2-5, with D possibly matching TRBD2 (6 bases). Trimming left V 8 bases short and J 4 bases short, with 14 bases between. CDR1 SQVTM and CDR2 ANQGSEA come from the germline V gene. CDR3 length: 12 residues. CDR3 nucleotide sequence: TGCAGCTCTACCGGGACTGGAGAGACCCAGTACTTC. This sequence encodes CSSTGTGETQYF.

This clonotype was observed at least ten times. This chain links TRBV28 with TRBJ2-3; D gene uncertain. V lost 5 bases and J lost 5, with 23 bases in between. CDR1 MDHEN and CDR2 SYDVKM come from the germline V gene. This CDR3 has 17 residues. CDR3 bases: TGTGCCAGCAGTCTCTCTGGTCTGGTTGGAGCACGAGATACGCAGTATTTT. Protein sequence: CASSLSGLVGARDTQYF.

Worth noting for this clonotype: A read error is possible here, since a much larger clone lies one base away. V is TRBV7-9 and J is TRBJ2-7; D not resolved. Between the trimmed V and J ends, which lost 2 bases and 3 bases, there was a span of 8 bases. Germline V gives CDR1 SEHNR, CDR2 FQNEAQ (reference sequence). CDR3 length: 13 amino acids. The CDR3 sequence is CASSLYPGYEQYF. The DNA of the CDR3 is TGTGCCAGCAGCTTATATCCAGGCTACGAGCAGTACTTC.

This clonotype was observed at least ten times. The chain joins TRBV20-1 to TRBJ2-1, with 14 bases that match TRBD2. V shed 3 bases, J shed 10 bases, and the junction held 5 bases outside the gene matches. CDR1 is DFQATT, CDR2 SNEGSKA, per germline (reference sequence). The CDR3 spans 14 residues. CDR3 loop: CSARTSGRAREQFF. CDR3 coding DNA: TGCAGTGCTAGGACTAGCGGGAGGGCCAGGGAGCAGTTCTTC.

In its sample, this clonotype was seen a few times. The rearrangement uses TRBV5-1 and TRBJ2-1; either TRBD1 or TRBD2 may supply D (6 bases each). The CDR3 spans 16 residues. Germline V gene sequence: CDR1 SGHRS, CDR2 YFSETQ. V lost 0 bases to trimming and J lost 1 base, with 11 bases between them. CDR3 bases: TGCGCCAGCAGCTTGGGGGGGGCTCGGTCCTACAATGAGCAGTTCTTC. It codes for CASSLGGARSYNEQFF. The full variable domain, its missing parts supplied by reference TRBV5-1 and TRBJ2-1, is KAGVTQTPRYLIKTRGQQVTLSCSPISGHRSVSWYQQTPGQGLQFLFEYFSETQRNKGNFPGRFSGRQFSNSRSEMNVSTLELGDSALYLCASSLGGARSYNEQFFGPGTRLTVL.

This chain links TRBV12-3 or TRBV12-4 with TRBJ1-2; D is unclear. Trimming removed 2 bases at V and 4 bases at J, with 8 bases between. CDR3 length equals 13 residues. CDR3 sequence: CASSLWEAYGYTF. CDR3 nucleotides: TGTGCCAGCAGTTTATGGGAGGCCTATGGCTACACCTTC.

This clonotype was detected only a few times. The CDR3 region is CASSATRGATYEQYF. CDR3 bases: TGTGCCAGCAGCGCGACTCGGGGGGCCACTTACGAGCAGTACTTC. The chain couples TRBV12-3 or TRBV12-4 to TRBJ2-7; D perhaps matches TRBD2 (7 bases). This CDR3 contains 15 residues. The V and J ends lost 6 bases and 4 bases respectively, with 19 bases between them.

This clonotype was counted between two and nine times. The J gene is TRBJ2-3, the V gene TRBV7-2; D is possibly TRBD1 (5 bases). The length of the CDR3 is 15 residues. CDR1 and CDR2 (germline): SGHTA, FQGNSA. Between the trimmed V and J ends, which lost 3 bases and 0 bases, there was a span of 10 bases. The CDR3, as DNA: TGTGCCAGCAGCTTTCGCCAGGGAAGCACAGATACGCAGTATTTT. The encoded protein is CASSFRQGSTDTQYF.

The CDR3 loop is CSVETGAGNTIYF. CDR3 nucleotide sequence: TGCAGCGTTGAAACAGGGGCGGGAAACACCATATATTTT. The chain is built from TRBV29-1 and TRBJ1-3, with 7 positions matching TRBD1. J lost 4 bases, V lost 2 bases, and 2 bases had no gene match. The CDR3 spans 13 residues. CDR1 is SQVTM and CDR2 is ANQGSEA in the germline V gene.

This clonotype has a count of ten or more. This rearrangement joins TRBV29-1 to TRBJ2-1, with D hard to call. This CDR3 is built from 13 residues. V lost 8 bases and J lost 4, with 15 bases in between. The V gene's germline CDR1 is SQVTM and CDR2 ANQGSEA. CDR3 bases: TGCAGCACGAGGCAGGAGATATACAATGAGCAGTTCTTC. Translation gives CSTRQEIYNEQFF.

This clonotype was detected ten times or more. J is TRBJ2-3 and V is TRBV7-2; perhaps TRBD2 as D (5 bases). Trimming removed 5 bases from V and 4 bases from J, with 16 bases in between. The V gene's germline CDR1 is SGHTA and CDR2 FQGNSA. CDR3 length: 15 amino acids. CDR3 bases: TGTGCCAGCAGCAGAAAAAGCGGTAGCCCAGATACGCAGTATTTT. Translation gives CASSRKSGSPDTQYF.

This clonotype was counted ten times or more. The genes are TRBV5-1 and TRBJ2-7, with TRBD2 matching 13 bases. Germline-derived CDR1 and CDR2 are SGHRS and YFSETQ. The CDR3 contains 17 residues. J lost 7 bases, V lost 0 bases, and 10 bases had no gene match. In nucleotides, the CDR3 is TGCGCCAGCAGCTTGGCTGGTGGACTAGCGGGAGCCGAAGAGCAGTACTTC. It yields the protein CASSLAGGLAGAEEQYF.

A remark on this clonotype: One base away lies a much larger clone, so this may be a sequencing read error. The gene calls are TRBV5-4 and TRBJ2-1; D not certain. The V end lost 3 bases, the J end lost 3 bases, and 1 base lay between the germline ends. The CDR3 has 11 residues. Per the germline V gene, CDR1 is SGHNT and CDR2 is YYREEE (reference sequence). CDR3 amino acids: CASSYYNEQFF. In DNA form, the CDR3 reads TGTGCCAGCAGCTACTACAATGAGCAGTTCTTC.

In its sample, this clonotype was seen many times. The chain links TRBV29-1 to TRBJ2-1; D gene uncertain. The CDR3 has 14 amino acids. The germline CDR1 and CDR2 sequences are SQVTM and ANQGSEA. V lost 4 bases, J lost 4 bases, and 14 bases lay in between. CDR3 sequence (DNA): TGCAGCGTTGGGGGTAGTAATCTATACAATGAGCAGTTCTTC. Its translation: CSVGGSNLYNEQFF.

This clonotype was recorded at least ten times. J is TRBJ2-7 and V is TRBV24-1; D possibly corresponds to TRBD2 (5 bases). Germline-derived CDR1 and CDR2 are KGHDR and SFDVKD. V lost 3 bases, J lost 0 bases, and 11 bases lay in between. This CDR3 contains 15 residues. The CDR3 DNA follows: TGTGCCACCAGTGATCCGGGAATGAGCTCCTACGAGCAGTACTTC. Protein sequence: CATSDPGMSSYEQYF.

This clonotype was observed many times. The DNA of the CDR3 is TGTGCCAGCAGCTTAGTCGCCCCAACTAATGAAAAACTGTTTTTT. Amino acid sequence: CASSLVAPTNEKLFF. This chain connects TRBV7-2 to TRBJ1-4; unclear D gene. Germline-derived CDR1 and CDR2 are SGHTA and FQGNSA. The V end lost 1 base, the J end lost 0 bases, and 6 bases lay between the germline ends. This CDR3 region has 15 residues.

This clonotype has at least ten counts. The V call is TRBV4-3, the J call TRBJ2-7; maybe TRBD2 (5 bases). The CDR3 consists of 13 residues. Trimming took 0 bases from V and 2 from J, leaving 5 bases between them. The germline V gene has CDR1 LGHNA and CDR2 YSLEER. This CDR3 is CASSQERAYEQYF. The CDR3 DNA follows: TGCGCCAGCAGCCAAGAGAGGGCCTACGAGCAGTACTTC.

This clonotype was found many times. V usage is TRBV10-3 and J usage is TRBJ2-2, with unresolved D. The germline CDR1 and CDR2 sequences are ENHRY and SYGVKD. The germline V and J ends were trimmed by 2 bases and 1 base, with 26 bases remaining between them. This CDR3 spans 21 amino acids. The CDR3 spells CAISENSTSRSGPMNTGELFF. CDR3 DNA sequence: TGTGCCATCAGTGAGAACTCTACCTCACGTTCGGGCCCTATGAACACCGGGGAGCTGTTTTTT.

This clonotype came up many times. The chain recombines TRBV29-1 with TRBJ2-3; D possibly corresponds to TRBD1 (6 bases). The CDR3 has 13 amino acids. In germline, CDR1 is SQVTM, CDR2 ANQGSEA. V gave up 6 bases and J gave up 2 bases, with 12 bases separating them. The DNA of the CDR3 is TGCAGCGTGGACACAGGGATCACAGATACGCAGTATTTT. Protein: CSVDTGITDTQYF.

This clonotype has more than one count but fewer than ten. This rearrangement joins TRBV7-2 to TRBJ2-1, with D possibly TRBD2 on 5 matching bases. Germline V gene sequence: CDR1 SGHTA, CDR2 FQGNSA. V was clipped by 4 bases and J by 8 bases, with 15 bases between them. The CDR3 runs 14 residues. The CDR3 DNA is TGTGCCAGCAGCTGGGGAGTGAGGGCCGATGAGCAGTTCTTC. Its protein is CASSWGVRADEQFF.

This clonotype was recorded many times. J is TRBJ2-1 and V is TRBV21-1. TRBV21-1 is shown as a pseudogene. This CDR3 contains 18 residues. The CDR3 reads CASSNWSGNHLSYNEQFF. DNA for the CDR3: TGTGCCAGCAGCAATTGGTCTGGGAACCACCTCTCCTACAATGAGCAGTTCTTC.